The clone carrying this TCR beta chain was counted many times. This record belongs to a study of T-cell reconstitution after alpha-beta-depleted transplantation in children. Library preparation (for TCRbeta) was performed with unique molecular identifiers. TCRdb reprocessed the PCR reads via MiXCR and lists one record per CDR3 protein. The data hold 140,000 or so distinct CDR3 sequences, with around 9% observed a single time. Trimming at V came to 4 bases and at J to 3 bases, leaving 15 bases not matched to a gene. CDR3 length: 17 amino acids. The sequenced sample was PBMCs, mostly from graft donor cells, obtained 180 days after TCRalphabeta/CD19-depleted stem cell transplant. The gene calls are TRBV12-3 or TRBV12-4 and TRBJ2-7; 7 bases align to TRBD2. This sequence was found in a female patient aged 2-15 years who had a stem cell transplant for congenital amegakaryocytic thrombocytopenia, so the T cells may come from the graft donor. The CDR3 nucleotides are TGTGCCAGCAGTTCAACCTACGGGCCAGGGAGGGACTACGAGCAGTACTTC. As protein: CASSSTYGPGRDYEQYF.